This TCR beta chain was sequenced during a study of vaccination and CD4 T cells after COVID-19. Study-level background: Nasal swab PCR showed SARS-CoV-2 in convalescent patients, under ten with mild and one with severe disease. The interval from dose two to post-vaccine sampling had a median of approximately 70 days, and it ranged from 14 to 241.

This clonotype was seen a few times. No antigen is known for it. The treatment: approximately nine-day PBMC culture with coronavirus spike peptide pools or control peptides (ViraFEST assay). Germline CDR1 reads MNHNS; CDR2 reads SASEGT. This CDR3 spans 13 amino acids. V shed 5 bases and J shed 4 bases, with 12 bases lying between them. The Oncomine TCR Beta short-read assay sequenced DNA from cultured CD4+ T cells. Each CDR3 protein is one row after TCRdb ran MiXCR on the PCR reads. The table has over 8,500 distinct CDR3 sequences, approximately 30% seen once; the top ten hold approximately 12%. The sequenced sample was CD4+ T cells from blood, cultured in vitro, obtained after SARS-CoV-2 vaccination. The TCR originated in a human donor who had recovered from COVID-19. The chain couples TRBV6-1 to TRBJ2-7; the D gene could be TRBD1 or TRBD2 (5 bases each). The CDR3: CASSPRDLYEQYF. The CDR3 nucleotides are TGTGCCAGCAGTCCCCGGGACCTATACGAGCAGTACTTC.